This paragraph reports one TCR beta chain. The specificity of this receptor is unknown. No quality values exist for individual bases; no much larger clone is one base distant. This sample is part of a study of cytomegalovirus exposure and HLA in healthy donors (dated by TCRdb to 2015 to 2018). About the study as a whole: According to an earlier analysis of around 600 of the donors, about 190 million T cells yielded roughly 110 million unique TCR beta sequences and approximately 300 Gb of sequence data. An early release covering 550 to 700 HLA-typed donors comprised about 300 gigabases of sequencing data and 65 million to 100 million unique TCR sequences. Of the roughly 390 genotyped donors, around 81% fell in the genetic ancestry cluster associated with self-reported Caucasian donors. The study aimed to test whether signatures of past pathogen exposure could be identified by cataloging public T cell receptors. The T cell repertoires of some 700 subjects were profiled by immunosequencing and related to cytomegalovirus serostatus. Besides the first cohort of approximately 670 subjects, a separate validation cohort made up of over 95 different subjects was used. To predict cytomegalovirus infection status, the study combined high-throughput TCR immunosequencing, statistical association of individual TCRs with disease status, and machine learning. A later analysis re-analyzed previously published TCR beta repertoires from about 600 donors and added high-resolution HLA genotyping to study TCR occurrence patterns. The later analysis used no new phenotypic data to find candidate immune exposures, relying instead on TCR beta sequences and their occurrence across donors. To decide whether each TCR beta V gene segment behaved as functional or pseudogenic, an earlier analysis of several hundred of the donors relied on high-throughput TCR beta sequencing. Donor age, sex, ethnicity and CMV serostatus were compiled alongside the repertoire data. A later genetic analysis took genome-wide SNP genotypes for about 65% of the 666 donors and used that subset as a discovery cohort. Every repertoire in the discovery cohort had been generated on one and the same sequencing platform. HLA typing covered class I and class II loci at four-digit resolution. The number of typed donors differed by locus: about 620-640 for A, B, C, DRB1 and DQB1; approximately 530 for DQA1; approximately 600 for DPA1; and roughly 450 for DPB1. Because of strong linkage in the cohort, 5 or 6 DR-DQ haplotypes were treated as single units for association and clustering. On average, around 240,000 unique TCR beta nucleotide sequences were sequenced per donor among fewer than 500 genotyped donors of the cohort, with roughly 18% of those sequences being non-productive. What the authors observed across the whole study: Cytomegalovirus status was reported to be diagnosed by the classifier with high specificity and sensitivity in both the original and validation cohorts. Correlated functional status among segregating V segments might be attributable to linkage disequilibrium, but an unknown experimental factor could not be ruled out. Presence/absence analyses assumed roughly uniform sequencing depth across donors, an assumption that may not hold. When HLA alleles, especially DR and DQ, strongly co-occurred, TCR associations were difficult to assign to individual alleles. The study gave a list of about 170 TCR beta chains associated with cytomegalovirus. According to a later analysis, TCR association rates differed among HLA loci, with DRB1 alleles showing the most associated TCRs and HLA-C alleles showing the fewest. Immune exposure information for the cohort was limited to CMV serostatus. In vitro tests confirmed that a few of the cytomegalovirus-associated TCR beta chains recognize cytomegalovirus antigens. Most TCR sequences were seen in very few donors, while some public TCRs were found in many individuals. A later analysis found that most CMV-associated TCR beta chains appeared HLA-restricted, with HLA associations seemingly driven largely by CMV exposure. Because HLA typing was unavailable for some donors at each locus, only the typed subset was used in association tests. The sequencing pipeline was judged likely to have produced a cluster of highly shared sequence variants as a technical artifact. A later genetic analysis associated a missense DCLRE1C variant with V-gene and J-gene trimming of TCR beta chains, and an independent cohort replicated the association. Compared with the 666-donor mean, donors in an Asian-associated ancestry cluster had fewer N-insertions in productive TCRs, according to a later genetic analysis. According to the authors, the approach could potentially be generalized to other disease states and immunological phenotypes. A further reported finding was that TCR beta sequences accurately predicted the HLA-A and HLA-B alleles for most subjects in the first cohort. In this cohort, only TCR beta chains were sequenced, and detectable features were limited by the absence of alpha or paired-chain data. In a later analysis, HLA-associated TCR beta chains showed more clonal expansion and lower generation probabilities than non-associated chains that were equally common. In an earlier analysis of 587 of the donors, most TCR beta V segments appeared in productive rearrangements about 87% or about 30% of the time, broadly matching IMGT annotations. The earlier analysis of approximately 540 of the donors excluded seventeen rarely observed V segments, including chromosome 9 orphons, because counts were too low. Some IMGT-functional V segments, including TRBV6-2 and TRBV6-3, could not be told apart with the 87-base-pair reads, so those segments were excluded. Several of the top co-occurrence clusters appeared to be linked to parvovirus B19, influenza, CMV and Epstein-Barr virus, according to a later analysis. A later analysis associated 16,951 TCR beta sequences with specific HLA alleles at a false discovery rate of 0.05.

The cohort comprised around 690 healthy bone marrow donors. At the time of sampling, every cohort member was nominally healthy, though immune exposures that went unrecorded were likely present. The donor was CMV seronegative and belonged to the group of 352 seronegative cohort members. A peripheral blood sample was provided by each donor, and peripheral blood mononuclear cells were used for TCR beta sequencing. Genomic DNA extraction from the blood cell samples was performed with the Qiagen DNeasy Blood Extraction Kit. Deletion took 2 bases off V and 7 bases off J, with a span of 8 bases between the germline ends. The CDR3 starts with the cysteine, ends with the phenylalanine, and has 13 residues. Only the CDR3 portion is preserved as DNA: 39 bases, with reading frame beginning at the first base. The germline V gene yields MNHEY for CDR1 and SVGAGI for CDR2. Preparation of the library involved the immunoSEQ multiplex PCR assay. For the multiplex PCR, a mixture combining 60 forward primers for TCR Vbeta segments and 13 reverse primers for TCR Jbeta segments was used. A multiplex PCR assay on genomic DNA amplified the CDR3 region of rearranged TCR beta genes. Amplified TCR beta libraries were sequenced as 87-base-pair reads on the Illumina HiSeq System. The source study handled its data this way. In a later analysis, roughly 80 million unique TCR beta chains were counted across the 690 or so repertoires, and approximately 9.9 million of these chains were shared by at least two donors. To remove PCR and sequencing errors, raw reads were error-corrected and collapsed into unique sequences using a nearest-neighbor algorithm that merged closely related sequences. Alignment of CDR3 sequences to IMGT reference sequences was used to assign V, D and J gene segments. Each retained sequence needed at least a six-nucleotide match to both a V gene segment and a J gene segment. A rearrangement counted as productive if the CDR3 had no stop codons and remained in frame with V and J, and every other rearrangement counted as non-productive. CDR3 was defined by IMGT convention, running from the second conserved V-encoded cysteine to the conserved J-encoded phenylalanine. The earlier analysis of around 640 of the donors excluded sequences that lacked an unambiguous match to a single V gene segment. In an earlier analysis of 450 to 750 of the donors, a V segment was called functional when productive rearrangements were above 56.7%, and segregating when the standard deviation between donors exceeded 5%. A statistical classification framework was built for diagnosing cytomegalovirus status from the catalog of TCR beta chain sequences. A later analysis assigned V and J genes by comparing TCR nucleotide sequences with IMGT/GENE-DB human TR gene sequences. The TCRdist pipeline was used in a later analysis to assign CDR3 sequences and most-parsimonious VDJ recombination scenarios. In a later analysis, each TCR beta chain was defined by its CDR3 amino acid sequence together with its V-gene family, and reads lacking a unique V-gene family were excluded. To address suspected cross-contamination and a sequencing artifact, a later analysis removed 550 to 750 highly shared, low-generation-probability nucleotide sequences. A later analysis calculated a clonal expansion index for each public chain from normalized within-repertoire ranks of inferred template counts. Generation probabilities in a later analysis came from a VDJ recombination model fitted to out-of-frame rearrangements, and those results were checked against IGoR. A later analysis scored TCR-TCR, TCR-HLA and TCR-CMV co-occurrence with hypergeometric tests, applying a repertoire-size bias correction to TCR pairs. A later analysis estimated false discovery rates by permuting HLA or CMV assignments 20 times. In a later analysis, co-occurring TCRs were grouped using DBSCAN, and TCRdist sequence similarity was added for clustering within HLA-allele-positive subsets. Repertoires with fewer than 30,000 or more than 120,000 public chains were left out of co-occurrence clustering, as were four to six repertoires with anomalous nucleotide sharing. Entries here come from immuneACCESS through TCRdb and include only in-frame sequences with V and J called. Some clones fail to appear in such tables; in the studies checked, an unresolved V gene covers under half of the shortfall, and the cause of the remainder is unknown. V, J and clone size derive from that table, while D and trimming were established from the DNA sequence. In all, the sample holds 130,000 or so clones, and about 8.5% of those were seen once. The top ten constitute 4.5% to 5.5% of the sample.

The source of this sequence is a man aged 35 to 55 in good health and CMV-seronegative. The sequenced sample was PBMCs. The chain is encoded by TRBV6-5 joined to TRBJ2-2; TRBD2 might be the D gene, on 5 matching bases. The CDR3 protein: CASSYNRDGELFF. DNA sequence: TGTGCCAGCAGTTACAATCGGGACGGGGAGCTGTTTTTT.